This TCR beta chain was identified during a study of T cells in Graves' hyperthyroidism and ophthalmopathy. General study results and limits: It was a median around 6 months before onset that the model predicted ophthalmopathy. From stable hyperthyroidism, ophthalmopathy was set apart by a 13 V-J model.

A word on this clonotype: Its antigen is unknown.

It was RNA transcripts that yielded the amplified TCR beta CDR3 regions. The HTBI primer set served for first-round RT-PCR of the TCR CDR3. TCRdb reprocessed the multiplex PCR reads via MiXCR and lists one record per CDR3 protein. The table includes about 760,000 distinct CDR3 sequences, approximately 36% detected once. This CDR3 has 15 amino acids. V shed 4 bases and J 4 bases; nucleotides not matched to a gene: 9. This clonotype originated in a woman in her thirties or forties with Graves' hyperthyroidism. The source material was blood. The chain joins TRBV12-3 or TRBV12-4 to TRBJ1-2; 7 bases agree with TRBD1. In nucleotides, the CDR3 is TGTGCCAGCAGTTCTATGGACAGGCAGCGCTATGGCTACACCTTC. Amino acid sequence: CASSSMDRQRYGYTF.